What follows are 3 T cell receptor beta chains derived from one specimen sequenced in a study of T cell responses to AZD1222 COVID-19 vaccine. The method was immunoSEQ multiplex PCR; TCRdb's version includes in-frame clones alone and lacks a portion of them. The sample records more than 150,000 clones, 88% being singletons. Material: peripheral blood, obtained 28 days after the second AZD1222 dose. These receptors all come from an adult who received the AZD1222 COVID-19 vaccine.

This chain links TRBV9 with TRBJ2-5; no clear D. From germline, CDR1 is SGDLS and CDR2 YYNGEE. CDR3 length: 16 amino acids. Trimming took 0 bases from V and 5 from J, leaving 17 bases between them. Here the CDR3 reads CASSVDGSPVLETQYF. Here the CDR3 DNA reads TGTGCCAGCAGCGTAGATGGTAGCCCGGTCCTCGAGACCCAGTACTTC.

The rearrangement uses TRBV7-9 and TRBJ1-2, with D unclear. This CDR3 spans 13 amino acids. Looked up from germline, CDR1 is SEHNR and CDR2 is FQNEAQ (reference sequence). V lost 3 bases and J lost 2, with 7 bases in between. The CDR3 nucleotides are TGTGCCAGCAGCTTGTCTATGAACTATGGCTACACCTTC. As protein: CASSLSMNYGYTF.

V is TRBV27 and J is TRBJ2-1, with D maybe TRBD1 (5 bases). The CDR3 loop spans 12 amino acids. The V end lost 4 bases, the J end lost 8 bases, and 9 bases lay between the germline ends. Germline CDR1 reads MNHEY; CDR2 reads SMNVEV (reference sequence). The chain's CDR3 is CASSSDSDEQFF. CDR3 DNA sequence: TGTGCCAGCAGTTCCGACAGCGATGAGCAGTTCTTC.